This T cell receptor (beta chain) was identified in a study of cytotoxic CD8 clonotypes in ibrutinib-treated CLL. This clone was seen at least ten times. The CDR3 consists of 14 residues. V shed 0 bases and J 6 bases; nucleotides not matched to a gene: 2. Germline V gene sequence: CDR1 KGHSH, CDR2 LQKENI. A 1 in 200,000 to 1 in 1 million T cell depth was the sequencing target. Generated by immunoSEQ multiplex PCR, the TCRdb table keeps only in-frame clones and is missing some. The sample records about 50,000 clones, approximately 51% being singletons. Specimen: PBMCs, collected after 12 months of ibrutinib treatment. This chain uses TRBV18 with TRBJ2-1; 7 bases fit TRBD2. The sequence was collected from a human donor with chronic lymphocytic leukemia. This CDR3 is CASSPPPSGNEQFF. CDR3 bases: TGTGCCAGCTCACCACCACCTAGCGGCAATGAGCAGTTCTTC.